Shown below are 27 T cell receptor beta chains from a single sample sequenced in a study of blood T cells in healthy people across ages. Alongside a J-beta primer mix, a sample-barcoded 5' primer served in a second PCR lasting 7 to 11 cycles. Each CDR3 protein is one row after TCRdb ran MiXCR on the 5' RACE reads. The sample carries about 800,000 distinct CDR3 sequences, around 25% recorded once. The sample also formed part of further work on T cells of mothers and their children.

Sample: blood. These receptors all come from a boy aged 10-17 years in good health.

Notes on this clonotype: An end of the junction does not agree with germline; a read error may underlie this. The chain carries TRBV7-9 and TRBJ2-3; 9 nucleotides align to TRBD2. Germline V gene sequence: CDR1 SEHNR, CDR2 FQNEAQ (reference sequence). This CDR3 contains 16 residues. The CDR3 nucleotides are TGTGCCGGCAGCTTAGGCCTAGCGGGACCCACAGATACGCAGTATTTT. It encodes CAGSLGLAGPTDTQYF.

The genes are TRBV5-1 and TRBJ1-1, with D tentatively TRBD1 (5 bases). V lost 6 bases to trimming and J lost 1 base, with 16 bases between them. The CDR3 runs to 15 residues. Germline V CDR1 and CDR2: SGHRS, YFSETQ. The CDR3 DNA reads as TGCGCCAGCAAACTTCCCATGACAGCGAACACTGAAGCTTTCTTT. The encoded protein is CASKLPMTANTEAFF.

The chain combines TRBV5-1 with TRBJ2-1; D is ambiguous. CDR1 and CDR2 (germline): SGHRS, YFSETQ. Trimming pared 0 bases from V and 8 bases from J, leaving 9 bases between. CDR3 length: 13 amino acids. This CDR3 is CASSLGPLDEQFF. Written as DNA, the CDR3 is TGCGCCAGCAGCTTGGGTCCTTTGGATGAGCAGTTCTTC.

This clonotype was counted between two and nine times. The chain has TRBV9 and TRBJ2-5; TRBD1 agrees at 8 bases. The J call is in doubt because the DNA end fits TRBJ2-7 better. The CDR3 runs to 14 residues. The V gene's germline CDR1 is SGDLS and CDR2 YYNGEE. Here the CDR3 reads CASSVGGTGYEQYF. In DNA, the CDR3 is TGTGCCAGCAGCGTAGGGGGGACAGGCTACGAGCAGTACTTC.

The chain uses TRBV5-1 and TRBJ1-6, with no clear D. The V and J ends lost 0 bases and 6 bases respectively, with 10 bases between them. The germline V gene encodes CDR1 SGHRS and CDR2 YFSETQ. The length of the CDR3 is 15 residues. Here the CDR3 DNA reads TGCGCCAGCAGCTTGGACGGGGTCAGTAATTCACCCCTCCACTTT. This codes for CASSLDGVSNSPLHF.

The chain is built from TRBV15 and TRBJ1-2; D is possibly TRBD1 (5 bases). The CDR3 runs 14 residues. Trimming removed 4 bases at V and 4 bases at J, with 13 bases between. The germline V gene has CDR1 LNHNV and CDR2 YYDKDF (reference sequence). The CDR3 reads CATSTIPGLYGYTF. Written as DNA, the CDR3 is TGTGCCACCAGCACGATCCCGGGACTCTATGGCTACACCTTC.

This clonotype was observed a handful of times. The chain is built from TRBV29-1 and TRBJ2-5; 9 bases align to TRBD1. The J call could be wrong; TRBJ2-7 is a better fit for the DNA end. The CDR3 is made up of 17 amino acids. The germline CDR1 and CDR2 sequences are SQVTM and ANQGSEA. The CDR3: CSVEDPGQGPASYEQYF. CDR3 coding DNA: TGCAGCGTTGAAGATCCGGGACAGGGCCCAGCGAGCTACGAGCAGTACTTC.

On this clonotype itself: A much larger clone is a single base away; this may be a read error. The V gene is TRBV6-5, the J gene TRBJ2-3, with D perhaps matching TRBD2 (8 bases). This CDR3 has 14 amino acids. Germline V gene lookup returns CDR1 MNHEY and CDR2 SVGAGI. The CDR3, as DNA: TGTGCCAGCAGCCCGGGACTAGGGACAGATACGCGGTATTTT. Translation: CASSPGLGTDTRYF.

The chain employs TRBV29-1 and TRBJ1-4; no clear D. V lost 5 bases and J 8 bases, leaving 15 bases between the germline ends. CDR3 length: 13 residues. Germline assignment: CDR1 SQVTM and CDR2 ANQGSEA. The CDR3 loop is CSVSPDEGEKLFF. CDR3 coding DNA: TGCAGCGTTTCCCCGGATGAGGGCGAAAAACTGTTTTTT.

The chain has TRBV28 and TRBJ2-7; D uncertain. The CDR3 contains 13 residues. The V gene lost 5 bases and the J gene lost 5 bases, with 13 bases spanning the gap. The germline V gene has CDR1 MDHEN and CDR2 SYDVKM. CDR3 amino acids: CASSGGTFNEQYF. DNA of the CDR3: TGTGCCAGCAGTGGCGGCACATTTAACGAGCAGTACTTC. Full variable domain (outside the CDR3, taken from reference TRBV28 and TRBJ2-7): DVKVTQSSRYLVKRTGEKVFLECVQDMDHENMFWYRQDPGLGLRLIYFSYDVKMKEKGDIPEGYSVSREKKERFSLILESASTNQTSMYLCASSGGTFNEQYFGPGTRLTVT.

This clonotype was seen a handful of times. The chain recombines TRBV5-5 with TRBJ2-1, with TRBD2 as a possible D gene (5 bases). This CDR3 has 14 amino acids. Trimming shortened V by 0 bases and J by 8 bases, and 12 bases separated the two germline ends. Germline CDR1 reads SGHKS; CDR2 reads YYEKEE (reference sequence). CDR3 sequence (DNA): TGTGCCAGCAGCTTGGCGCCCGGGGTCGATGAGCAGTTCTTC. Protein: CASSLAPGVDEQFF.

The chain joins TRBV21-1 to TRBJ2-7; no DNA check was done on the table's D call, TRBD1. TRBV21-1 is given as a pseudogene. The CDR3 extends over 14 amino acids. This chain's CDR3 is CASSNRDRSYEQYV. The CDR3, as DNA: TGTGCCAGCAGCAACCGGGACAGGTCCTACGAGCAGTACGTC.

J is TRBJ2-3 and V is TRBV11-2; D is possibly TRBD2 (5 bases). The V gene's germline CDR1 is SGHAT and CDR2 FQNNGV. The V and J ends lost 2 bases and 4 bases respectively, with 19 bases between them. The CDR3 consists of 17 residues. This chain's CDR3 is CASSLYGPGYISDTQYF. The DNA for the CDR3 is TGTGCCAGCAGCTTATATGGGCCGGGATATATTTCAGATACGCAGTATTTT.

The chain couples TRBV27 to TRBJ1-6; TRBD1 aligns across 8 bases. The V segment lost 4 bases and the J segment 6 bases; nucleotides outside the gene matches: 5. Germline V lookup: CDR1 MNHEY, CDR2 SMNVEV (reference sequence). The CDR3 sequence is 15 residues long. CDR3 protein: CASSSDREFNSPLHF. CDR3 nucleotides: TGTGCCAGCAGTTCGGACAGGGAATTTAATTCACCCCTCCACTTT.

This clonotype has only a few counts. This chain joins TRBV4-3 and TRBJ2-1; 8 nucleotides match TRBD2. The CDR3 spans 16 residues. Germline V gene data show CDR1 as LGHNA and CDR2 as YSLEER. Germline trimming cut 1 base from V and 3 bases from J; bases unmatched to any gene: 5. The CDR3 region has the DNA TGCGCCAGCAGCCAAGGAGTAGCGGGGTTCTACAATGAGCAGTTCTTC. As protein: CASSQGVAGFYNEQFF.

This clonotype was seen at least ten times. CDR3: CASSLGQPTYNEQFF. CDR3 DNA: TGTGCCAGCAGCTTAGGTCAGCCAACCTACAATGAGCAGTTCTTC. The rearrangement uses TRBV7-3 and TRBJ2-1; D is unclear. This CDR3 has 15 residues. The germline CDR1 and CDR2 sequences are SGHTA and FQGTGA. Trimming took 2 bases from V and 2 from J, leaving 10 bases between them.

As to this clonotype: A read error may account for a junction end that differs from germline. J is TRBJ2-3 and V is TRBV20-1; TRBD2 is a possible D gene (5 bases). The CDR3 spans 13 residues. Germline-derived CDR1 and CDR2 are DFQATT and SNEGSKA (reference sequence). CDR3 sequence: CSTRVQSADTQYF. The CDR3 DNA reads TGCAGTACTAGAGTACAGTCCGCAGATACGCAGTATTTT.

This clonotype turned up a few times. V usage is TRBV5-5 and J usage is TRBJ2-5, with D perhaps TRBD1 (5 bases). The CDR3 is 15 amino acids. The V end was cut by 4 bases, the J end by 5 bases, with 18 bases between. Germline CDR1 reads SGHKS; CDR2 reads YYEKEE (reference sequence). In DNA, the CDR3 is TGTGCCAGCAGCGTCCGTGGGGCCCCGGAGGAGACCCAGTACTTC. Its translation is CASSVRGAPEETQYF.

The V and J genes are TRBV3-1 and TRBJ2-7, with D possibly being TRBD1 (6 bases). V was pared by 4 bases and J by 12 bases, with 19 bases between. The CDR3 is made up of 13 amino acids. CDR1 is LGHDT, CDR2 YNNKEL, per germline (reference sequence). CDR3 bases: TGTGCCAGCAGCCGGGATGCACAGGGCCTCCTGTACTTC. Translated, it gives CASSRDAQGLLYF.

This chain connects TRBV5-4 to TRBJ2-3; D could derive from TRBD1 or TRBD2 (5 bases each). This CDR3 contains 16 residues. Trimming cost V 4 bases and J 0 bases, with 15 bases left between them. The V gene's germline CDR1 is SGHNT and CDR2 YYREEE (reference sequence). The chain's CDR3 is CASSPPGTASTDTQYF. The CDR3 nucleotides are TGTGCCAGCAGCCCCCCCGGGACGGCAAGCACAGATACGCAGTATTTT.

This clonotype was observed a few times. The chain links TRBV5-1 to TRBJ2-2; 9 bases fit TRBD2. Unmatched junction bases numbered 4, after V lost 3 bases and J lost 1 base. CDR3 length equals 16 residues. Germline V gene sequence: CDR1 SGHRS, CDR2 YFSETQ. The CDR3 loop reads CASSSGLAENTGELFF. The CDR3 nucleotides are TGCGCCAGCAGCTCGGGACTAGCCGAGAACACCGGGGAGCTGTTTTTT.

This clonotype was counted between two and nine times. This chain connects TRBV29-1 to TRBJ2-4, with 11 bases fitting TRBD2. This CDR3 has 14 residues. Looked up from germline, CDR1 is SQVTM and CDR2 is ANQGSEA. J gave up 9 bases and V 6 bases, and 10 bases lay outside the gene matches. CDR3: CSVLTSGRGIIQYF. The CDR3 bases are TGCAGCGTCCTAACTAGCGGGAGAGGGATCATTCAGTACTTC.

This clonotype turned up a few times. The rearrangement links TRBV4-3 to TRBJ2-7; D might be TRBD1 (5 bases). Germline CDR1 is LGHNA and CDR2 is YSLEER. The CDR3 consists of 14 residues. V was cut by 8 bases and J by 0 bases, with 14 bases left in between. The CDR3 DNA reads as TGCGCCAGCGATGACAGACCCAGCTCCTACGAGCAGTACTTC. Translating it yields CASDDRPSSYEQYF.

This clonotype showed up just a few times. The V gene is TRBV5-1, the J gene TRBJ1-1; D call uncertain. Germline CDR1 is SGHRS and CDR2 is YFSETQ. V shed 1 base and J shed 1 base, with 11 bases lying between them. The CDR3 loop spans 15 amino acids. This CDR3 is CASSLTRAGNTEAFF. The CDR3 coding sequence is TGCGCCAGCAGCTTGACAAGGGCGGGGAACACTGAAGCTTTCTTT. Full variable domain (outside the CDR3, taken from reference TRBV5-1 and TRBJ1-1): KAGVTQTPRYLIKTRGQQVTLSCSPISGHRSVSWYQQTPGQGLQFLFEYFSETQRNKGNFPGRFSGRQFSNSRSEMNVSTLELGDSALYLCASSLTRAGNTEAFFGQGTRLTVV.

There are a few counts of this clonotype. This chain joins TRBV6-2 or TRBV6-3 and TRBJ2-7; D possibly corresponds to TRBD2 (5 bases). V was pared by 8 bases and J by 3 bases, with 17 bases between. In germline, CDR1 is MNHEY, CDR2 SVGEGT. The CDR3 has 14 amino acids. CDR3 sequence (DNA): TGTGCCAGCTTGGACCCCGGACGGGACTACGAGCAGTACTTC. It codes for CASLDPGRDYEQYF.

This clonotype turned up a few times. The chain recombines TRBV20-1 with TRBJ1-6; tentative D call: TRBD1 (5 bases). V gave up 5 bases and J gave up 0 bases, with 11 bases separating them. Germline CDR1 and CDR2: DFQATT and SNEGSKA (reference sequence). The CDR3 has 15 amino acids. The DNA for the CDR3 is TGCAGTGCTGGTCAGGGTATCTCCTATAATTCACCCCTCCACTTT. Protein sequence: CSAGQGISYNSPLHF.

Comment on this clonotype: The CDR3 ends on some other residue instead of the conserved phenylalanine or tryptophan, so this is likely a read error. The chain uses TRBV28 and TRBJ2-4, with D perhaps TRBD2 (6 bases). The CDR3 covers 14 residues. Germline V gene sequence: CDR1 MDHEN, CDR2 SYDVKM. Here the CDR3 reads CASSAAIGGNIQYL. The CDR3 DNA sequence: TGCGCCAGCAGTGCTGCGATTGGGGGGAACATTCAGTACCTC.